A single sample is the source of the 25 T cell receptor beta chains below, sequenced in a study of read filtering for tumor transcriptome and immune sequencing. The library was built from around 0.4 ug RNA with molecular barcoded adaptors for alpha/delta and beta/gamma chains. TCRdb re-analysed the reads in MiXCR, keeping a single row per CDR3 protein. There are 57,000 or so distinct CDR3 sequences in the sample; about 21% occur only once, and 11% to 15% lies in the top ten. Sequencing was carried out using a population of CD138-negative cells sorted from bone marrow. The receptor source for this set is a donor at least 40 years old with multiple myeloma.

V and J are TRBV20-1 and TRBJ2-7; D uncertain. With 0 bases removed from V and 2 bases from J, the gap between germline ends came to 17 bases. Germline V lookup: CDR1 DFQATT, CDR2 SNEGSKA (reference sequence). CDR3 size: 16 residues. The CDR3 loop is CSARENPRPRTYEQYF. CDR3 nucleotide sequence: TGCAGTGCTAGAGAAAACCCACGTCCTAGGACCTACGAGCAGTACTTC.

There are many counts of this clonotype. The chain uses TRBV5-1 and TRBJ1-5; D perhaps matches TRBD1 (5 bases). The CDR3 runs 15 residues. V gave up 0 bases and J gave up 0 bases, with 7 bases separating them. Germline values: CDR1 SGHRS, CDR2 YFSETQ. The CDR3 DNA follows: TGCGCCAGCAGCTTGGAGGGGAGTAGCAATCAGCCCCAGCATTTT. Its protein is CASSLEGSSNQPQHF.

In this sample, this clonotype turned up many times. The chain links TRBV29-1 to TRBJ2-3; D may match TRBD1 or TRBD2 (5 bases each). The CDR3 length is 13 residues. V shed 3 bases and J shed 5 bases, with 12 bases lying between them. Germline V gene lookup returns CDR1 SQVTM and CDR2 ANQGSEA. The CDR3, as DNA: TGCAGCGTTGACAGGGCGGGTTTAGATACGCAGTATTTT. This translates into CSVDRAGLDTQYF.

This clonotype was picked up many times. V usage is TRBV7-6 and J usage is TRBJ2-6; D unresolved. CDR3 length equals 15 residues. V was clipped by 3 bases and J by 4 bases, with 10 bases between them. Germline values: CDR1 SGHVS, CDR2 FNYEAQ. The CDR3 nucleotides read TGTGCCAGCAGCTTGCAGGACGGAGGGGCCAACGTCCTGACTTTC. Amino acid sequence: CASSLQDGGANVLTF.

At least ten counts were recorded for this clonotype. The genes are TRBV7-2 and TRBJ2-1, with D tentatively TRBD2 (6 bases). CDR3 length equals 15 residues. V was shortened by 6 bases and J by 3 bases, with 15 bases between the two germline ends. Per germline, CDR1 SGHTA and CDR2 FQGNSA. The CDR3 region has the DNA TGTGCCAGCAGTCGGGAGAGATCACTCTACAATGAGCAGTTCTTC. Residues: CASSRERSLYNEQFF. The full variable domain, with the rest looked up from reference TRBV7-2 and TRBJ2-1, is GAGVSQSPSNKVTEKGKDVELRCDPISGHTALYWYRQSLGQGLEFLIYFQGNSAPDKSGLPSDRFSAERTGGSVSTLTIQRTQQEDSAVYLCASSRERSLYNEQFFGPGTRLTVL.

This clonotype was counted at least ten times. V gene TRBV11-2 combines with J gene TRBJ2-2; 8 bases map to TRBD1. Germline CDR1 is SGHAT and CDR2 is FQNNGV. The CDR3 runs 15 residues. V shed 4 bases and J 7 bases; nucleotides not matched to a gene: 8. The CDR3 region is CASSSRTGTGGELFF. The DNA of the CDR3 is TGTGCCAGCAGCTCCCGGACAGGGACGGGCGGGGAGCTGTTTTTT. The whole variable domain, filled in from reference TRBV11-2 and TRBJ2-2, reads EAGVAQSPRYKIIEKRQSVAFWCNPISGHATLYWYQQILGQGPKLLIQFQNNGVVDDSQLPKDRFSAERLKGVDSTLKIQPAKLEDSAVYLCASSSRTGTGGELFFGEGSRLTVL.

Turning to this clonotype: A much larger clonotype is one base distant, so this may be a read error. This chain links TRBV29-1 with TRBJ1-4; D possibly corresponds to TRBD1 (5 bases). The CDR3 consists of 12 residues. The germline V gene has CDR1 SQVTM and CDR2 ANQGSEA. The CDR3: CSVRGDDEKLLF. Here the CDR3 DNA reads TGCAGCGTGCGGGGGGACGATGAAAAACTGCTTTTT.

This clonotype was observed a few times. One base away lies a much larger clone, so this may be a sequencing read error. The chain carries TRBV20-1 and TRBJ2-5, with D unclear. CDR1 is DFQATT, CDR2 SNEGSKA, per germline (reference sequence). The length of the CDR3 is 14 residues. The CDR3: CSARGRADQETQYF. The DNA for the CDR3 is TGCAGTGCCAGAGGTAGGGCAGATCAAGAGACCCAGTACTTC.

In this sample, this clonotype turned up a few times. Possible read error: a much larger clone is one base away. The rearrangement links TRBV12-3 or TRBV12-4 to TRBJ2-1; D is possibly TRBD1 (6 bases). The CDR3 loop spans 15 amino acids. The CDR3 loop reads CASTTDSSSYNERFF. DNA for the CDR3: TGTGCCAGCACCACGGACAGTTCTAGCTACAATGAGCGGTTCTTC.

This chain uses TRBV6-5 with TRBJ2-2; D is uncertain. Germline CDR1 and CDR2: MNHEY and SVGAGI. The CDR3 has 15 residues. Trimming cost V 6 bases and J 1 base, with 12 bases left between them. Here the CDR3 DNA reads TGTGCCAGCAGCCCGAGCTGGGGGAACACCGGGGAGCTGTTTTTT. Translating gives CASSPSWGNTGELFF.

A note on this clonotype: This may come from a read error, since a much larger clone is one base off. The chain employs TRBV7-3 and TRBJ1-1; D ambiguous. Germline V CDR1 and CDR2: SGHTA, FQGTGA. CDR3 length: 14 amino acids. Trimming pared 5 bases from V and 2 bases from J, leaving 12 bases between. The CDR3 DNA is TGTGCCAGCAGCCCGATCAGTGGTAACACTGAAGCTTTCTTT. Translating it yields CASSPISGNTEAFF. The full variable domain, rest sourced from reference TRBV7-3 and TRBJ1-1, is GAGVSQTPSNKVTEKGKYVELRCDPISGHTALYWYRQSLGQGPEFLIYFQGTGAADDSGLPNDRFFAVRPEGSVSTLKIQRTERGDSAVYLCASSPISGNTEAFFGQGTRLTVV.

This clonotype has a count of ten or more. The junction differs from germline at one of its ends, possibly a read error. The chain is built from TRBV6-5 and TRBJ2-5, with D tentatively TRBD1 (5 bases). Germline V gene data show CDR1 as MNHEY and CDR2 as SVGAGI. The CDR3 covers 14 residues. The CDR3 spells CASSYSAGQGTQYF. The CDR3 DNA reads as TGTGCCAGCAGTTACTCGGCAGGGCAAGGGACCCAGTACTTC.

V usage is TRBV28 and J usage is TRBJ1-5; weak D call: TRBD1 (5 bases). The V gene lost 4 bases and the J gene lost 1 base, with 11 bases spanning the gap. Germline values: CDR1 MDHEN, CDR2 SYDVKM. The CDR3 covers 15 residues. The CDR3, as DNA: TGTGCCAGCAGTTCAGCGGACACAAGCAATCAGCCCCAGCATTTT. Translated: CASSSADTSNQPQHF.

Notes on this clonotype: This could be a read error, since a much larger clone is one nucleotide away. The V and J genes are TRBV28 and TRBJ2-3, with D perhaps TRBD1 (5 bases). Germline V CDR1 and CDR2: MDHEN, SYDVKM. The CDR3 consists of 13 residues. The CDR3: CASSDDRSDTPYF. The CDR3 DNA sequence: TGTGCCAGCAGTGATGACAGATCAGATACGCCGTATTTT.

This clonotype came up many times. V usage is TRBV7-2 and J usage is TRBJ2-7; 13 bases fit TRBD2. CDR1 and CDR2 (germline): SGHTA, FQGNSA. This CDR3 has 19 residues. The J segment lost 5 bases and the V segment lost 5 bases, leaving 18 bases of the junction unmatched. In DNA form, the CDR3 reads TGTGCCAGCAGCCTACTCACCCTGGGACTAGCGGGGCCCTTAAACGAGCAGTACTTC. It yields the protein CASSLLTLGLAGPLNEQYF.

This chain uses TRBV6-2 or TRBV6-3 with TRBJ1-2, with unresolved D. The CDR3 length is 10 residues. Germline values: CDR1 MNHEY, CDR2 SVGEGT. V was shortened by 6 bases and J by 7 bases, with 6 bases between the two germline ends. The CDR3 coding sequence is TGTGCCAGCAGCCACATTGGCTACACCTTC. This codes for CASSHIGYTF.

Remarks on this clonotype: A read error may account for a junction end that differs from germline. The rearrangement links TRBV11-1 to TRBJ2-1; D is ambiguous. Germline V CDR1 and CDR2: SGHAT, FQDESV (reference sequence). The CDR3 contains 13 residues. Written as DNA, the CDR3 is TGTGCCAGCAGCTTATTGGAGAACAATAAGCAGTTCTTC. Translating gives CASSLLENNKQFF.

The table lists this clonotype with a few counts. V usage is TRBV6-1 and J usage is TRBJ2-3, with 15 bases lining up with TRBD2. The V gene end was trimmed by 10 bases and the J gene end by 2 bases; junction bases not matched to a gene: 4. The CDR3 totals 15 residues. The germline V gene has CDR1 MNHNS and CDR2 SASEGT. The CDR3, as DNA: TGTGCCATAGGACTAGCGGGGGGGCACACAGATACGCAGTATTTT. It codes for CAIGLAGGHTDTQYF.

V gene TRBV6-5 combines with J gene TRBJ1-3; TRBD1 matches at 8 bases. CDR3 length equals 16 residues. CDR1 is MNHEY, CDR2 SVGAGI, per germline. The trim removed 7 bases at V and 2 bases at J, leaving 10 bases unmatched. In nucleotides, the CDR3 is TGTGCCAGCACTGAGACAGGGGTTTTCACTGGAAACACCATATATTTT. This codes for CASTETGVFTGNTIYF.

This clonotype was seen at least ten times. This chain uses TRBV3-1 with TRBJ1-2; TRBD1 might be the D (6 bases). The CDR3 length is 13 residues. CDR1 and CDR2 from the germline V gene are LGHDT and YNNKEL (reference sequence). Trimming cost V 5 bases and J 8 bases, with 15 bases left between them. The CDR3: CASSFDRFSGYTF. CDR3 DNA: TGTGCCAGCAGCTTCGACAGGTTTTCAGGCTACACCTTC.

This clonotype was detected ten times or more. The chain has TRBV7-9 and TRBJ2-1; D may be TRBD2 (5 bases). The CDR3 is 14 amino acids. From germline, CDR1 is SEHNR and CDR2 FQNEAQ (reference sequence). The V end was cut by 4 bases, the J end by 7 bases, with 14 bases between. CDR3 sequence: CASSSPGYTNEQFF. CDR3 DNA sequence: TGTGCCAGCAGCTCTCCGGGATACACTAATGAGCAGTTCTTC.

As regards this clonotype: Compared with germline, one end of the junction differs, possibly owing to a read error. This chain's CDR3 is CASCQGTRDYNEQFF. The CDR3 DNA is TGTGCCAGCTGCCAAGGGACTAGGGATTACAATGAGCAGTTCTTC. This rearrangement joins TRBV3-1 to TRBJ2-1; the match to TRBD2 covers 8 bases. This CDR3 has 15 residues. Germline V gene lookup returns CDR1 LGHDT and CDR2 YNNKEL (reference sequence).

This clonotype was seen many times. This chain joins TRBV20-1 and TRBJ2-5; D might be TRBD2 (6 bases). Germline-derived CDR1 and CDR2 are DFQATT and SNEGSKA (reference sequence). Trimming left V 1 base short and J 1 base short, with 10 bases between. The CDR3 is made up of 14 amino acids. The chain's CDR3 is CSARVEGTQETQYF. The CDR3 DNA is TGCAGTGCTAGAGTGGAGGGGACCCAAGAGACCCAGTACTTC.

This clonotype was observed at least ten times. This chain connects TRBV12-3 or TRBV12-4 to TRBJ2-7; the D call may be TRBD1 or TRBD2 (5 bases each). The V and J ends lost 5 bases and 3 bases respectively, with 11 bases between them. The CDR3 loop spans 13 amino acids. CDR3 protein: CASSVGRSYEQYF. The CDR3 nucleotides read TGTGCCAGCAGTGTGGGACGGAGCTACGAGCAGTACTTC.

This clonotype was recorded at least ten times. The V call is TRBV7-3, the J call TRBJ2-1; D unresolved. Deletions cut 2 bases from V and 2 bases from J, with 7 bases between. Germline-derived CDR1 and CDR2 are SGHTA and FQGTGA. The CDR3 covers 14 residues. This CDR3 reads CASSLLGTYNEQFF. The CDR3 nucleotides are TGTGCCAGCAGCTTATTAGGGACCTACAATGAGCAGTTCTTC.